One TCR beta chain is described in this entry. Patients sequenced had flow cytometry evidence of CD8+CD57+ cell expansion. Looked up from germline, CDR1 is MGHDK and CDR2 is SYGVNS. Trimming removed 4 bases at V and 10 bases at J, with 14 bases between. The CDR3 is 14 residues long. For CDR3 and TCR beta VDJ profiling, genomic DNA was the template used. TCRdb reprocessed the reads with MiXCR, giving one entry per CDR3 protein. The sample has about 290,000 distinct CDR3 sequences, around three fifths seen once. The source of the sample is a study of CD8+CD57+ T cells in acquired aplastic anemia. This chain joins TRBV25-1 and TRBJ1-6; weak D call: TRBD1 (5 bases). The clonotype originates from a human donor with aplastic anemia. Sequences were obtained from sorted CD4+, CD8+, or CD8+CD57+ T cells (not recorded which) from PBMCs. CDR3 in DNA: TGTGCCAGCAGTGGATGGGGGGGGGGATCACCCCTCCACTTT. Its protein is CASSGWGGGSPLHF.